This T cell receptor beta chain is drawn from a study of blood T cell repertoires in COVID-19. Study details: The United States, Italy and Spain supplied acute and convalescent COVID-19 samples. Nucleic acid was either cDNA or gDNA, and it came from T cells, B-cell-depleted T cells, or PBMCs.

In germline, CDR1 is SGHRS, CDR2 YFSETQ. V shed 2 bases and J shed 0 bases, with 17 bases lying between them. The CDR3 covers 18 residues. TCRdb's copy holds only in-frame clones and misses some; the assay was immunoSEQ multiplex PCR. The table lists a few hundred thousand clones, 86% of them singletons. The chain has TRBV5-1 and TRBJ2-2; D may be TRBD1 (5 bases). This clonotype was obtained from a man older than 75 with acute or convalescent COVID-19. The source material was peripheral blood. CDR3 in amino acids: CASSFLPLTGANTGELFF. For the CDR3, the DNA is TGCGCCAGCAGCTTTTTGCCGCTAACAGGTGCGAACACCGGGGAGCTGTTTTTT.